This T cell receptor beta chain was recorded in a study of blood T cell repertoires in COVID-19. Across the whole study: The analysed material was cDNA or gDNA that came from T cells, B-cell-depleted T cells, or PBMCs.

Per germline, CDR1 MDHEN and CDR2 SYDVKM. The ends were cut back, 4 bases at V and 7 bases at J, with 22 bases in the middle. The CDR3 totals 16 residues. Here immunoSEQ multiplex PCR was the method, and the copy in TCRdb shows in-frame clones only, minus some. This table holds about 140,000 clones, more than 75% found once. The chain uses TRBV28 and TRBJ1-2; D is possibly TRBD1 (5 bases). The sequence was collected from a human donor in a cohort sampled during active COVID-19. Sequenced input: peripheral blood. CDR3 in amino acids: CASSSNGGTDSGGYTF. The CDR3 region has the DNA TGTGCCAGCAGTTCCAATGGGGGGACGGATAGTGGTGGCTACACCTTC.